Each of the 26 T cell receptor beta chains below was sequenced from the same sample in a study of blood T cell repertoires in COVID-19. The data were produced by immunoSEQ multiplex PCR, yet TCRdb's version contains in-frame clones alone and is incomplete. The table includes approximately 200,000 clones, around 90% detected once. Sequenced material: PBMCs or T cells enriched from blood (not recorded which). The receptors come from a woman in her 30s who had recovered from COVID-19.

This clone was picked up a small number of times. The V call is TRBV30, the J call TRBJ1-6; 9 bases are shared with TRBD1. The CDR3 contains 15 residues. After removal of 0 bases from V and 9 bases from J, the junction contained 6 bases not matched to a gene. From germline, CDR1 is GTSNPN and CDR2 SVGIG (reference sequence). This chain's CDR3 is CAWSVRGQGSSPLHF. The CDR3 nucleotides read TGTGCCTGGAGTGTAAGAGGACAGGGGAGTTCACCCCTCCACTTT.

The gene calls are TRBV24-1 and TRBJ2-7, with 8 bases lining up with TRBD2. V lost 6 bases, J lost 3 bases, and 9 bases stayed unmatched. The CDR3 is 15 amino acids. Per the germline V gene, CDR1 is KGHDR and CDR2 is SFDVKD. Here the CDR3 reads CATSPGGEVVYEQYF. CDR3 coding DNA: TGTGCCACCAGTCCGGGGGGGGAAGTGGTCTACGAGCAGTACTTC.

The chain is built from TRBV11-2 and TRBJ2-3; 7 bases fit TRBD2. Germline V gives CDR1 SGHAT, CDR2 FQNNGV. This CDR3 region has 17 residues. J lost 1 base, V lost 0 bases, and 7 bases had no gene match. CDR3 sequence: CASSLDFRSGRTDTQYF. Written as DNA, the CDR3 is TGTGCCAGCAGCTTAGATTTCCGTAGCGGGCGCACAGATACGCAGTATTTT. The variable domain in full, completed from reference TRBV11-2 and TRBJ2-3, reads EAGVAQSPRYKIIEKRQSVAFWCNPISGHATLYWYQQILGQGPKLLIQFQNNGVVDDSQLPKDRFSAERLKGVDSTLKIQPAKLEDSAVYLCASSLDFRSGRTDTQYFGPGTRLTVL.

The genes are TRBV7-9 and TRBJ1-1; D is possibly TRBD1 (6 bases). Germline V gives CDR1 SEHNR, CDR2 FQNEAQ (reference sequence). The V gene lost 5 bases and the J gene lost 7 bases, with 14 bases spanning the gap. The CDR3 runs 13 residues. The CDR3 sequence: CASSLYGTFEAFF. The CDR3 bases are TGTGCCAGCAGCCTGTACGGGACATTTGAAGCTTTCTTT.

V gene TRBV12-3 or TRBV12-4 combines with J gene TRBJ1-2, with D possibly matching TRBD1 (6 bases). The CDR3 consists of 11 residues. V lost 10 bases and J lost 8, with 14 bases in between. Written as DNA, the CDR3 is TGTGCCACTTCTCACAGGGCGGGCTACACCTTC. This encodes CATSHRAGYTF.

The CDR3: CASSQDRSGEGKNIQYF. The CDR3 DNA is TGTGCCAGCAGCCAAGATCGGAGCGGGGAGGGCAAAAACATTCAGTACTTC. The chain couples TRBV4-2 to TRBJ2-4; 7 bases fit TRBD2. The CDR3 runs to 17 residues. V trimming: 0 bases; J trimming: 3 bases; junction bases outside the gene matches: 8. Looked up from germline, CDR1 is LGHNA and CDR2 is YNFKEQ.

The chain employs TRBV9 and TRBJ2-2; the match to TRBD2 covers 9 bases. The CDR3 is made up of 16 amino acids. Germline trimming cut 0 bases from V and 3 bases from J; bases unmatched to any gene: 3. CDR1 is SGDLS and CDR2 is YYNGEE in the germline V gene. The DNA of the CDR3 is TGTGCCAGCAGCGTAGGTCCTAGCGGGGACACCGGGGAGCTGTTTTTT. Encoded protein: CASSVGPSGDTGELFF.

V is TRBV5-1 and J is TRBJ2-7, with D uncertain. Germline V lookup: CDR1 SGHRS, CDR2 YFSETQ. The germline V and J ends were trimmed by 3 bases and 2 bases, with 12 bases remaining between them. The CDR3 covers 14 residues. The CDR3 DNA reads TGCGCCAGCAGCTCAACAGCTTCTACCTACGAGCAGTACTTC. Translating it yields CASSSTASTYEQYF. Looking up the rest from reference TRBV5-1 and TRBJ2-7 gives the full variable domain: KAGVTQTPRYLIKTRGQQVTLSCSPISGHRSVSWYQQTPGQGLQFLFEYFSETQRNKGNFPGRFSGRQFSNSRSEMNVSTLELGDSALYLCASSSTASTYEQYFGPGTRLTVT.

The chain joins TRBV19 to TRBJ1-5; 7 bases line up with TRBD1. CDR1 and CDR2 from the germline V gene are LNHDA and SQIVND (reference sequence). Unmatched junction bases numbered 5, after V lost 6 bases and J lost 0 bases. The CDR3 length is 15 residues. CDR3 residues: CASRQDRFSNQPQHF. The CDR3 DNA is TGTGCCAGTAGACAGGACAGGTTTAGCAATCAGCCCCAGCATTTT. Full variable domain (rest looked up from reference TRBV19 and TRBJ1-5): DGGITQSPKYLFRKEGQNVTLSCEQNLNHDAMYWYRQDPGQGLRLIYYSQIVNDFQKGDIAEGYSVSREKKESFPLTVTSAQKNPTAFYLCASRQDRFSNQPQHFGDGTRLSIL.

The chain recombines TRBV11-3 with TRBJ2-3; D is perhaps TRBD2 (6 bases). Germline CDR1 and CDR2: SGHNT and YENEEA. Deletions cut 5 bases from V and 6 bases from J, with 15 bases between. This CDR3 is built from 14 residues. CDR3 nucleotides: TGTGCCAGCAGCGTTGGGGGGATAGTCGATACGCAGTATTTT. Its translation: CASSVGGIVDTQYF.

This clone was recorded only once. V and J are TRBV13 and TRBJ1-2, with 7 bases lining up with TRBD1. The CDR3 covers 13 residues. The germline gives CDR1 PRHDT, CDR2 FYEKMQ (reference sequence). The V gene end was trimmed by 6 bases and the J gene end by 7 bases; junction bases not matched to a gene: 8. CDR3 sequence (DNA): TGTGCCAGCAGTCGAACAGGGGAAGCTGGCTACACCTTC. Translating gives CASSRTGEAGYTF.

This chain connects TRBV5-6 to TRBJ1-1; D is possibly TRBD1 (6 bases). Germline values: CDR1 SGHDT, CDR2 YYEEEE. This CDR3 has 17 residues. V was trimmed by 1 base and J by 0 bases, leaving 16 bases between them. The DNA of the CDR3 is TGTGCCAGCAGCTTGTATCCCAGGGGAAAAGTGAACACTGAAGCTTTCTTT. Amino acid sequence: CASSLYPRGKVNTEAFF.

A word on this clone: One junction end disagrees with the germline gene, perhaps due to a read error. The chain uses TRBV7-9 and TRBJ1-2; the D is unclear. The CDR3 loop spans 13 amino acids. Germline lookup yields CDR1 SEHNR and CDR2 FQNEAQ (reference sequence). The CDR3 coding sequence is TGTGCCAGCAGCCTACAGACCTCACATGGGCCTTCTTTC. It codes for CASSLQTSHGPSF.

This sequence joins TRBV7-2 and TRBJ1-6; D not certain. V lost 5 bases to trimming and J lost 6 bases, with 5 bases between them. In germline, CDR1 is SGHTA, CDR2 FQGNSA. The CDR3 is 12 residues long. CDR3 sequence reads: CASSRSNSPLHF. CDR3 sequence (DNA): TGTGCCAGCAGCCGGAGTAATTCACCCCTCCACTTT.

The count of this clone is one. CDR3 bases: TGTGCCAGCAGCTTAACTAGCGGGGCTAGCACAGATACGCAGTATTTT. It is translated as CASSLTSGASTDTQYF. V usage is TRBV11-2 and J usage is TRBJ2-3; 10 bases match TRBD2. Trimming took 2 bases from V and 0 from J; bases not matched to a gene: 2. The CDR3 is 16 amino acids. Looked up from germline, CDR1 is SGHAT and CDR2 is FQNNGV.

This clone was found once. The chain is built from TRBV27 and TRBJ2-5; tentatively, D is TRBD1 (6 bases). With 6 bases removed from V and 2 bases from J, the gap between germline ends came to 16 bases. The germline gives CDR1 MNHEY, CDR2 SMNVEV (reference sequence). This CDR3 region has 15 residues. The CDR3 coding sequence is TGTGCCAGCAGCCGGCGGACAGAAACACAAGAGACCCAGTACTTC. The encoded protein is CASSRRTETQETQYF.

V usage is TRBV23-1 and J usage is TRBJ2-7; 7 bases are a match to TRBD1. TRBV23-1 is an ORF; its function is uncertain. The V gene end was trimmed by 2 bases and the J gene end by 4 bases; junction bases not matched to a gene: 5. The CDR3 runs 14 residues. As DNA, the CDR3 is TGCGCCAGCAGTCAACTCGGACAGGCTTACGAGCAGTACTTC. It is translated as CASSQLGQAYEQYF.

V usage is TRBV11-3 and J usage is TRBJ2-3, with unresolved D. This CDR3 contains 12 residues. The ends were cut back, 4 bases at V and 0 bases at J, with 2 bases in the middle. CDR1 and CDR2 (germline): SGHNT, YENEEA. This CDR3 reads CASSSSTDTQYF. As DNA, the CDR3 is TGTGCCAGCAGCTCTAGCACAGATACGCAGTATTTT.

This clone was counted between two and nine times. CDR3 residues: CASSDLSGRAEQYF. Written as DNA, the CDR3 is TGCGCCAGCAGTGATTTAAGCGGGAGGGCTGAGCAGTACTTC. The chain joins TRBV10-2 to TRBJ2-7, with 10 bases that match TRBD2. V shed 3 bases, J shed 7 bases, and the junction held 6 bases outside the gene matches. Germline V CDR1 and CDR2: WSHSY, SAAADI. This CDR3 is 14 amino acids long.

This clone was recorded a few times. The chain joins TRBV21-1 to TRBJ2-7; the table's D call TRBD1 went unverified against the DNA. TRBV21-1 is a known pseudogene. There are 14 residues in the CDR3. CDR3 DNA sequence: TGTGCCAGCAGCAAGTGGACAGATGAAGGCGAGCAGTACTTC. Translation: CASSKWTDEGEQYF.

In this sample, this clone turned up once. The chain recombines TRBV9 with TRBJ2-2; maybe TRBD2 (6 bases). Trimming shortened V by 3 bases and J by 0 bases, and 15 bases separated the two germline ends. Germline V gives CDR1 SGDLS, CDR2 YYNGEE. This CDR3 comprises 17 residues. CDR3 bases: TGTGCCAGCAGCGACCCTGGCGGGGCGGCGAACACCGGGGAGCTGTTTTTT. It translates to CASSDPGGAANTGELFF.

The chain links TRBV7-3 to TRBJ2-1; 10 nucleotides match TRBD2. The CDR3 has 16 amino acids. The V and J ends lost 4 bases and 4 bases, in that order; junction bases with no gene match: 7. CDR1 and CDR2 from the germline V gene are SGHTA and FQGTGA. CDR3 amino acids: CASSSRTSGRYNEQFF. CDR3 coding DNA: TGTGCCAGCAGCTCCCGGACTAGCGGTCGGTACAATGAGCAGTTCTTC.

This rearrangement joins TRBV9 to TRBJ1-5, with a possible D match to TRBD1 (5 bases). CDR3 length equals 14 residues. Trimming stripped 2 bases from V and 5 bases from J, with 11 bases between. Germline values: CDR1 SGDLS, CDR2 YYNGEE. CDR3 DNA: TGTGCCAGCAGCGTTGGGGCGACGGATCAGCCCCAGCATTTT. The encoded protein is CASSVGATDQPQHF.

The chain uses TRBV7-3 and TRBJ2-5; 13 nucleotides line up with TRBD2. V trimming: 6 bases; J trimming: 5 bases; junction bases outside the gene matches: 9. CDR3 length equals 16 residues. Germline CDR1 SGHTA, CDR2 FQGTGA. The CDR3 DNA is TGTGCCAGCAGACCGGGACTAGCGGGAAACGGGGAGACCCAGTACTTC. This codes for CASRPGLAGNGETQYF.

This chain links TRBV18 with TRBJ2-3; 12 bases map to TRBD2. Germline CDR1 is KGHSH and CDR2 is LQKENI. Trimming at V came to 4 bases and at J to 0 bases, leaving 2 bases not matched to a gene. The CDR3 is 16 amino acids. CDR3 in DNA: TGTGCCAGCTCACACGGACTAGCGGGAAGCACAGATACGCAGTATTTT. Translating gives CASSHGLAGSTDTQYF.

This chain joins TRBV5-1 and TRBJ1-2, with D perhaps matching TRBD1 (6 bases). V was cut by 4 bases and J by 4 bases, with 14 bases left in between. The CDR3 runs 14 residues. Germline CDR1 SGHRS, CDR2 YFSETQ. The CDR3 nucleotides read TGCGCCAGCAGCCTGGGGACAACGACCTATGGCTACACCTTC. Residues: CASSLGTTTYGYTF.